The 15 T cell receptor beta chains below were found in one sample sequenced in a study of T cell responses to AZD1222 COVID-19 vaccine. Data came from immunoSEQ multiplex PCR; TCRdb stores just in-frame clones and leaves some out. The table lists about 100,000 clones, roughly 89% of them singletons, with approximately 15% in the top ten. This specimen consisted of peripheral blood, obtained on day 0 of AZD1222 vaccination. The receptors come from an adult in good health.

V gene TRBV18 combines with J gene TRBJ1-4; D uncertain. Germline CDR1 KGHSH, CDR2 LQKENI. The length of the CDR3 is 12 residues. The V end lost 6 bases, the J end lost 12 bases, and 14 bases lay between the germline ends. CDR3 DNA sequence: TGTGCCAGCTCCCTGCAAGACGGGCAACTGTTTTTT. Translation gives CASSLQDGQLFF.

V usage is TRBV19 and J usage is TRBJ1-2, with TRBD1 as a possible D gene (5 bases). V was trimmed by 5 bases and J by 5 bases, leaving 12 bases between them. The CDR3 contains 13 residues. Germline V lookup: CDR1 LNHDA, CDR2 SQIVND (reference sequence). CDR3 nucleotide sequence: TGTGCCAGTAGTTACCAGGGTAAATATGGCTACACCTTC. It translates to CASSYQGKYGYTF.

The chain carries TRBV11-2 and TRBJ2-5, with D possibly being TRBD2 (5 bases). Germline CDR1 SGHAT, CDR2 FQNNGV. The CDR3 length is 14 residues. V was cut by 0 bases and J by 2 bases, with 7 bases left in between. The CDR3 reads CASSLEAVQETQYF. For the CDR3, the DNA is TGTGCCAGCAGCTTAGAAGCGGTTCAAGAGACCCAGTACTTC.

The chain has TRBV24-1 and TRBJ2-3; tentatively, D is TRBD2 (5 bases). Between the trimmed V and J ends, which lost 7 bases and 6 bases, there was a span of 19 bases. Germline CDR1 and CDR2: KGHDR and SFDVKD. The CDR3 totals 15 residues. CDR3 amino acids: CATRSEGSPADTQYF. The DNA for the CDR3 is TGTGCCACCAGATCCGAGGGCTCTCCAGCGGATACGCAGTATTTT.

The V and J genes are TRBV13 and TRBJ2-7, with D hard to call. The CDR3 sequence is 15 residues long. Looked up from germline, CDR1 is PRHDT and CDR2 is FYEKMQ (reference sequence). V lost 2 bases, J lost 1 base, and 12 bases lay in between. CDR3 nucleotides: TGTGCCAGCAGCTTAAAACCTCAACCTTCCTACGAGCAGTACTTC. It specifies CASSLKPQPSYEQYF.

The chain has TRBV18 and TRBJ1-4; 9 bases align to TRBD1. The J segment lost 10 bases and the V segment lost 5 bases, leaving 5 bases of the junction unmatched. Germline loops: CDR1 KGHSH, CDR2 LQKENI. The CDR3 has 13 residues. The CDR3 sequence is CASSTGQGGKLFF. In DNA form, the CDR3 reads TGTGCCAGCTCAACGGGACAGGGTGGAAAACTGTTTTTT.

This chain links TRBV6-6 with TRBJ2-3; 12 nucleotides line up with TRBD2. V shed 6 bases, J shed 0 bases, and the junction held 4 bases outside the gene matches. Per germline, CDR1 MNHNY and CDR2 SVGAGI (reference sequence). CDR3 length: 16 amino acids. The CDR3 here is CASRDGTSGSTDTQYF. In DNA form, the CDR3 reads TGTGCCAGCAGAGACGGGACTAGCGGGAGCACAGATACGCAGTATTTT.

Details on this clone: In the same sample, other DNA sequences code for this CDR3. This chain joins TRBV2 and TRBJ2-1; 11 positions match TRBD2. CDR3 size: 15 residues. The germline gives CDR1 SNHLY, CDR2 FYNNEI. Trimming cost V 6 bases and J 4 bases; bases outside gene matches: 5. CDR3 nucleotides: TGTGCCAGCAGCGAATTAGCGGGAGGGTACAATGAGCAGTTCTTC. Its translation is CASSELAGGYNEQFF.

This sequence joins TRBV6-4 and TRBJ1-2; D ambiguous. CDR1 MRHNA and CDR2 SNTAGT come from the germline V gene. The V end was cut by 6 bases, the J end by 3 bases, with 17 bases between. The CDR3 sequence is 15 residues long. CDR3: CASSPGYGSDYGYTF. CDR3 coding DNA: TGTGCCAGCAGCCCCGGTTACGGGTCGGACTATGGCTACACCTTC.

The chain carries TRBV11-2 and TRBJ2-5, with D possibly matching TRBD2 (5 bases). The CDR3 extends over 15 amino acids. Germline V gene sequence: CDR1 SGHAT, CDR2 FQNNGV. Trimming removed 0 bases at V and 4 bases at J, with 12 bases between. The CDR3 reads CASSLDRFSVETQYF. The CDR3 nucleotides read TGTGCCAGCAGCTTAGATCGTTTTAGCGTAGAGACCCAGTACTTC.

V and J are TRBV27 and TRBJ2-3; TRBD1 or TRBD2 may be the D gene (5 bases each). V lost 2 bases and J lost 6, with 12 bases in between. Per the germline V gene, CDR1 is MNHEY and CDR2 is SMNVEV (reference sequence). The CDR3 consists of 14 residues. The CDR3: CASSLHRDADTQYF. CDR3 nucleotide sequence: TGTGCCAGCAGTTTACACCGGGACGCGGATACGCAGTATTTT.

The chain joins TRBV7-3 to TRBJ2-7; 10 nucleotides match TRBD1. V shed 8 bases, J shed 3 bases, and the junction held 7 bases outside the gene matches. CDR1 is SGHTA, CDR2 FQGTGA, per germline. This CDR3 is 14 amino acids long. CDR3 nucleotide sequence: TGTGCCAGCGGTCCCGGGGACAGGGGCTACGAGCAGTACTTC. Protein sequence: CASGPGDRGYEQYF.

The genes are TRBV5-5 and TRBJ1-5; 8 bases are shared with TRBD1. This CDR3 contains 16 residues. V was clipped by 3 bases and J by 7 bases; unmatched bases: 12. Germline CDR1 and CDR2: SGHKS and YYEKEE (reference sequence). The CDR3 nucleotides read TGTGCCAGCAGCTCTCAACTCCGGACAGGGATCCAGCCCCAGCATTTT. This encodes CASSSQLRTGIQPQHF.

The V and J genes are TRBV6-5 and TRBJ2-3; D could derive from TRBD1 or TRBD2 (7 bases each). Germline V gene data show CDR1 as MNHEY and CDR2 as SVGAGI. V shed 6 bases and J shed 6 bases, with 16 bases lying between them. The length of the CDR3 is 14 residues. The CDR3 loop is CASSRGGPVDTQYF. CDR3 coding DNA: TGTGCCAGCAGCAGGGGGGGCCCCGTGGATACGCAGTATTTT.

This clone appeared once. The chain is built from TRBV2 and TRBJ1-2; 10 bases are a match to TRBD1. The CDR3 is made up of 14 amino acids. Germline CDR1 and CDR2: SNHLY and FYNNEI. V shed 1 base, J shed 5 bases, and the junction held 1 base outside the gene matches. DNA for the CDR3: TGTGCCAGCAGTGAAGGGGACAGGGGATATGGCTACACCTTC. This sequence encodes CASSEGDRGYGYTF.